This T cell receptor beta chain emerged from a study of PD-1 blockade in classical Hodgkin lymphoma. The protocol was immunoSEQ multiplex PCR, while the TCRdb copy is restricted to in-frame clones and leaves out a portion. The sample holds 10,000 to 15,000 clones, roughly four fifths seen once. As to time point: cycle 4 day 1 (C4D1), after less than 7 weeks of nivolumab. All patients relapsed after autologous stem cell transplantation, and brentuximab vedotin exposure varied. Using magnetic negative selection, the CD4+ T cells were separated out of thawed PBMCs. Study-wide results and caveats: When nivolumab was started under 1 year after ASCT, patients were excluded. The CD4+ diversity rise by C4D1 was clearest in complete responders. Relapsed/refractory patients reportedly had lower baseline diversity than newly diagnosed patients.

As to this clone: No antigen is known for it.

Trimming pared 3 bases from V and 7 bases from J, leaving 12 bases between. The V gene's germline CDR1 is LNHDA and CDR2 SQIVND (reference sequence). The CDR3 covers 13 residues. The sequencing here drew on CD4+ T cells from blood, taken before the fourth cycle of nivolumab. The chain joins TRBV19 to TRBJ1-1; D remains ambiguous. The TCR was taken from a human donor with classical Hodgkin lymphoma. Here the CDR3 DNA reads TGTGCCAGTAGTATTGAGGGTGGATTTGAAGCTTTCTTT. It codes for CASSIEGGFEAFF.